Listed here is a single T cell receptor beta chain. The data derive from a study of OX40 agonist ivuxolimab in advanced cancers. The CDR3 consists of 12 residues. Germline CDR1 is LGHNT and CDR2 is FRNRAP. The V and J ends lost 4 bases and 6 bases respectively, with 6 bases between them. The repertoire was sequenced with immunoSEQ multiplex PCR; TCRdb's copy has only in-frame clones and lacks some. Among about 82,000 clones listed, 86% were seen once. The sample here was CD4+ or CD8+ T cells sorted from blood, taken in a trial of the OX40 agonist ivuxolimab. The chain is built from TRBV12-5 and TRBJ1-4; D gene uncertain. The origin of this receptor is an adult with an advanced solid tumor such as melanoma, head and neck, liver or kidney cancer. This CDR3 reads CASGSVDEKLFF. In nucleotides, the CDR3 is TGTGCTAGTGGTTCGGTAGATGAAAAACTGTTTTTT.